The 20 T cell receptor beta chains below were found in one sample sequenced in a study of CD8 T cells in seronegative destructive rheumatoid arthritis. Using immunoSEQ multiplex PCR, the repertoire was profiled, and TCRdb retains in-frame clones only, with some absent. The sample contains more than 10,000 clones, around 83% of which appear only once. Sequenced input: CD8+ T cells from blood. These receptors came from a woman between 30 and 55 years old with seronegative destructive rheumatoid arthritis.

The CDR3 reads CASSEPGASTDTQYF. The CDR3 region has the DNA TGTGCCAGCAGTGAACCAGGGGCTAGCACAGATACGCAGTATTTT. This chain joins TRBV6-1 and TRBJ2-3, with D possibly TRBD1 on 6 matching bases. The CDR3 is made up of 15 amino acids. With 2 bases removed from V and 0 bases from J, the gap between germline ends came to 9 bases. Germline CDR1 reads MNHNS; CDR2 reads SASEGT.

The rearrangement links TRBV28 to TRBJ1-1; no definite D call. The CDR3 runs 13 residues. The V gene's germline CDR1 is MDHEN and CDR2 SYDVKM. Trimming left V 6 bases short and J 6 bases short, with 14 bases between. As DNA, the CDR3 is TGTGCCAGCAGCCATACCCTCTCAGCTGAAGCTTTCTTT. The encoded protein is CASSHTLSAEAFF.

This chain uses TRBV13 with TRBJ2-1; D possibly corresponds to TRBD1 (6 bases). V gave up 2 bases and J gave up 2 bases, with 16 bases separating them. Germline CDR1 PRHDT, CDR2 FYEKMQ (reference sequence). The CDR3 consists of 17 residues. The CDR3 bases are TGTGCCAGCAGCTTACCCGGCAGGGGACCTACCTACAATGAGCAGTTCTTC. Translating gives CASSLPGRGPTYNEQFF. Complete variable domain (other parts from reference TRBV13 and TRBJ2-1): AAGVIQSPRHLIKEKRETATLKCYPIPRHDTVYWYQQGPGQDPQFLISFYEKMQSDKGSIPDRFSAQQFSDYHSELNMSSLELGDSALYFCASSLPGRGPTYNEQFFGPGTRLTVL.

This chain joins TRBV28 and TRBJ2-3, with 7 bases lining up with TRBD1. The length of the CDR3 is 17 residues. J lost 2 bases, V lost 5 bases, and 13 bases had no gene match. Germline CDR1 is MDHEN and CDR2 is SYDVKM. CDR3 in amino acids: CASSHTRWDSNTDTQYF. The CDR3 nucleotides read TGTGCCAGCAGTCACACCCGTTGGGACAGCAACACAGATACGCAGTATTTT.

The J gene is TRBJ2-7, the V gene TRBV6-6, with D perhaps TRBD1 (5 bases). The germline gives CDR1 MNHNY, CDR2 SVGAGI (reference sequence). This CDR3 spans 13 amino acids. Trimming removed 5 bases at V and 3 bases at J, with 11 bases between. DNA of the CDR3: TGTGCCAGCAGTGTGTCAGGGTTCTACGAGCAGTACTTC. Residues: CASSVSGFYEQYF.

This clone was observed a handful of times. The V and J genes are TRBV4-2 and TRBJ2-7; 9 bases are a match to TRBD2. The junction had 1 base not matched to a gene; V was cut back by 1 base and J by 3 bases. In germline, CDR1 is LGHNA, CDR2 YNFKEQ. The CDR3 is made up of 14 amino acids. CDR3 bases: TGTGCCAGCAGCCAAGGACTAGCGGACTACGAGCAGTACTTC. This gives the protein CASSQGLADYEQYF.

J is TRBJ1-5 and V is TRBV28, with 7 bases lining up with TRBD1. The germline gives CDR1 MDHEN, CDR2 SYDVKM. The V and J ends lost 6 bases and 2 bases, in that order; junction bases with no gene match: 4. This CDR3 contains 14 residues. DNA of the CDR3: TGTGCCAGCAGACGGCAGGGGGGCAATCAGCCCCAGCATTTT. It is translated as CASRRQGGNQPQHF.

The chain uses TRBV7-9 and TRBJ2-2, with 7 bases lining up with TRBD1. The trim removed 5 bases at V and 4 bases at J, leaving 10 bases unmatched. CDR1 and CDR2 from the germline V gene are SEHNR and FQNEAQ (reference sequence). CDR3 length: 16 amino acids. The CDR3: CASSPLTGTGTGELFF. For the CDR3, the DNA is TGTGCCAGCAGCCCCTTGACAGGGACGGGCACCGGGGAGCTGTTTTTT.

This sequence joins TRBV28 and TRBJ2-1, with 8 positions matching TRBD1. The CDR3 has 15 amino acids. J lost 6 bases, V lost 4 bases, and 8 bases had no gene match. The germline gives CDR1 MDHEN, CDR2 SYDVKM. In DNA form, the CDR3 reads TGTGCCAGCAGTTCGACAGGGGACGGGGGCAATGAGCAGTTCTTC. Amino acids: CASSSTGDGGNEQFF.

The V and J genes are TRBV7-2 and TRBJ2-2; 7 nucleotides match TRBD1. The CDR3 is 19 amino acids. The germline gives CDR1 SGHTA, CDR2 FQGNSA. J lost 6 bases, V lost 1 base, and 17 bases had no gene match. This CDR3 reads CASSLVRKREARGPGELFF. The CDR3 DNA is TGTGCCAGCAGCTTAGTTCGGAAGAGGGAAGCGAGGGGGCCCGGGGAGCTGTTTTTT. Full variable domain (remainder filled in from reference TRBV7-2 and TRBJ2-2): GAGVSQSPSNKVTEKGKDVELRCDPISGHTALYWYRQSLGQGLEFLIYFQGNSAPDKSGLPSDRFSAERTGGSVSTLTIQRTQQEDSAVYLCASSLVRKREARGPGELFFGEGSRLTVL.

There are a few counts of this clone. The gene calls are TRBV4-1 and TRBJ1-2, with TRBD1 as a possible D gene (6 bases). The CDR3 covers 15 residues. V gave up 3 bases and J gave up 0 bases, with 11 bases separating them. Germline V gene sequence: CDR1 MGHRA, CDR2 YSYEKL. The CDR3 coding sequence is TGCGCCAGCAGCCAGCTGCGGGGGCCTAACTATGGCTACACCTTC. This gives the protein CASSQLRGPNYGYTF.

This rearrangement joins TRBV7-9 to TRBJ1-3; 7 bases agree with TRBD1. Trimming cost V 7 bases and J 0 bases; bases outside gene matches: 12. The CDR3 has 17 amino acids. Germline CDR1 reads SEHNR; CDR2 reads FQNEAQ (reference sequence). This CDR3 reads CASTYLPRDSSGNTIYF. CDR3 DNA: TGTGCCAGCACCTACCTCCCTAGGGACAGCTCTGGAAACACCATATATTTT.

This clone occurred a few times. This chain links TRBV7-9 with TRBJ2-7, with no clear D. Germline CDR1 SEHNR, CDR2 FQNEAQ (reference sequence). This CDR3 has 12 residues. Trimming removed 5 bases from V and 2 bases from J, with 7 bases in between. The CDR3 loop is CASSARPYEQYF. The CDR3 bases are TGTGCCAGCAGCGCGCGCCCCTACGAGCAGTACTTC.

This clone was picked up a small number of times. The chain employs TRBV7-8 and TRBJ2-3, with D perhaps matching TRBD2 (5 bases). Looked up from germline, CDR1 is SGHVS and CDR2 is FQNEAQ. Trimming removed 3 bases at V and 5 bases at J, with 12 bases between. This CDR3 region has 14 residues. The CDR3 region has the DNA TGTGCCAGCAGCTTTAATATCGGGGTAGATACGCAGTATTTT. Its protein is CASSFNIGVDTQYF.

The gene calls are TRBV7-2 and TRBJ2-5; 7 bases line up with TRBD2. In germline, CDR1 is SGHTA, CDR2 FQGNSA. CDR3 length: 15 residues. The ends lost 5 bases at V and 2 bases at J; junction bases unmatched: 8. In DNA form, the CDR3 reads TGTGCCAGCAGCCCATGGGACTATTCTCAAGAGACCCAGTACTTC. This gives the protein CASSPWDYSQETQYF.

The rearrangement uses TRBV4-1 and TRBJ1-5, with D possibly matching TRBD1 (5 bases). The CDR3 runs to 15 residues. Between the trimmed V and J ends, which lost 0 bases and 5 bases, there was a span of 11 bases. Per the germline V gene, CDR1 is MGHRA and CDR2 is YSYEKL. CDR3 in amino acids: CASSQETGVDQPQHF. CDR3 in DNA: TGCGCCAGCAGCCAAGAGACGGGGGTGGATCAGCCCCAGCATTTT.

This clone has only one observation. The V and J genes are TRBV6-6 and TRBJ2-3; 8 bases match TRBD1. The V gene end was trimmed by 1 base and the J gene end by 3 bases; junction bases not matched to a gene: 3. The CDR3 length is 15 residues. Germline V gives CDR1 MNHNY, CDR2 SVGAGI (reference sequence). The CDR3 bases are TGTGCCAGCAGTTACTTGAGGACAGGGACAGATACGCAGTATTTT. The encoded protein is CASSYLRTGTDTQYF.

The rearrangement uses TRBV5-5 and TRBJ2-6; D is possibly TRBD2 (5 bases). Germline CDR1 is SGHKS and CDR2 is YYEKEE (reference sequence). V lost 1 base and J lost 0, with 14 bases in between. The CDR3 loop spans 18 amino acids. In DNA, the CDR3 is TGTGCCAGCAGCTTGCGGTGGACGGGAACCTCTGGGGCCAACGTCCTGACTTTC. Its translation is CASSLRWTGTSGANVLTF.

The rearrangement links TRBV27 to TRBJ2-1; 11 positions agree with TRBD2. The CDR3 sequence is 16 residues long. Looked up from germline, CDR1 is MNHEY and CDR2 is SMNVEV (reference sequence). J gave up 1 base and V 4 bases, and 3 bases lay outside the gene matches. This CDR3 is CASSSSSGGSYNEQFF. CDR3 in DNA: TGTGCCAGCAGTTCCTCTAGCGGGGGGTCCTACAATGAGCAGTTCTTC.

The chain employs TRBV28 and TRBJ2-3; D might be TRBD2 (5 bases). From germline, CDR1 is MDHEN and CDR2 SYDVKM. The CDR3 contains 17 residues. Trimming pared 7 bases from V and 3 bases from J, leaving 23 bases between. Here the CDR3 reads CASNFANFRTGTDTQYF. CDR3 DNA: TGTGCCAGCAATTTCGCGAATTTCAGGACTGGGACAGATACGCAGTATTTT.